Sequencing of this T cell receptor (beta chain) was carried out in a study of control samples from healthy donors and cancer patients. Method: immunoSEQ multiplex PCR; TCRdb's copy keeps in-frame clones and lacks some. The sample has 90,000 to 150,000 clones; approximately 88% are singletons. V lost 5 bases, J lost 2 bases, and 10 bases lay in between. The CDR3 length is 14 residues. Germline CDR1 is SGHRS and CDR2 is YFSETQ. The sequencing input was blood. The source is a man aged 40-49 years in good health. The chain is built from TRBV5-1 and TRBJ1-4, with D maybe TRBD1 (6 bases). CDR3 sequence (DNA): TGCGCCAGCAGTTATGACAGGACTAATGAAAAACTGTTTTTT. Translating gives CASSYDRTNEKLFF.